This record covers a single T cell receptor beta chain. Here immunoSEQ multiplex PCR was the method, and the copy in TCRdb shows in-frame clones only, minus some. The sample shows 150,000 or so clones, roughly 94% of them seen only once. These data are taken from a study of control samples from healthy donors and cancer patients. Germline V gene sequence: CDR1 LGHDT, CDR2 YNNKEL (reference sequence). Trimming cost V 6 bases and J 7 bases, with 25 bases left between them. CDR3 length equals 16 residues. V is TRBV3-1 (or the pseudogene TRBV3-2) and J is TRBJ2-7; the D call may be TRBD1 or TRBD2 (5 bases each). The TCR was taken from a man in his forties in good health. Material for sequencing was blood. This chain's CDR3 is CASSPQDGRRGVEQYF. The CDR3 DNA follows: TGTGCCAGCAGTCCTCAAGACGGGCGGAGAGGGGTAGAGCAGTACTTC.